This T cell receptor (beta chain) derives from a study of long-term antiretroviral therapy in people with HIV. Every one of the participants with HIV received treatment in the United States. immunoSEQ v3.0 was run at survey level. The assay was immunoSEQ multiplex PCR, and TCRdb's table has in-frame clones only and misses some. The table includes some 40,000 clones, roughly 76% detected once. The CDR3 is made up of 13 amino acids. Trimming cost V 3 bases and J 2 bases, with 7 bases left between them. Per the germline V gene, CDR1 is SGHTA and CDR2 is FQGNSA. The clonotype comes from a man aged 18 to 30 with HIV. V and J are TRBV7-2 and TRBJ2-5; the D is unclear. The source material was unsorted PBMCs, sampled 1.5 years after starting antiretroviral therapy. CDR3 sequence: CASSLGIQETQYF. The CDR3 DNA reads TGTGCCAGCAGCTTGGGAATTCAAGAGACCCAGTACTTC.